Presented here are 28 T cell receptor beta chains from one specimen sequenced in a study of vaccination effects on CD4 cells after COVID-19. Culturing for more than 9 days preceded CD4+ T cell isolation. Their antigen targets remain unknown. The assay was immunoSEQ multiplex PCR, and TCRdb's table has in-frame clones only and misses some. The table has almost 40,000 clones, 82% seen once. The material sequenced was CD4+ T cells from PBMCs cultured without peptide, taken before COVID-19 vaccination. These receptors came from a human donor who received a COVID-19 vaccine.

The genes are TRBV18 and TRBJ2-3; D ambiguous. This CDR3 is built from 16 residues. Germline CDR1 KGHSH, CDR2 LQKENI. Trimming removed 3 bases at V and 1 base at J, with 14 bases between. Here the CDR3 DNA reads TGTGCCAGCTCACCCATAATCGGTCCAGGCACAGATACGCAGTATTTT. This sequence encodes CASSPIIGPGTDTQYF.

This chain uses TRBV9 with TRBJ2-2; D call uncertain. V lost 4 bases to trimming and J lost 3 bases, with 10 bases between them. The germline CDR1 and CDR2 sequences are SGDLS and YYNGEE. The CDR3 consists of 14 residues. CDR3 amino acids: CASSPRSYTGELFF. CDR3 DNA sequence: TGTGCCAGCAGCCCCCGGTCCTACACCGGGGAGCTGTTTTTT.

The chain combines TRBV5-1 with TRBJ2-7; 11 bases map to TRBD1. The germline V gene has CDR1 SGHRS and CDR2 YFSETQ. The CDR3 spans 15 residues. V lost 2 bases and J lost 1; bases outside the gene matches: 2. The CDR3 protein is CASSFGTGGSYEQYV. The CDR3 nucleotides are TGCGCCAGCAGCTTCGGGACAGGGGGTTCCTACGAGCAGTACGTC.

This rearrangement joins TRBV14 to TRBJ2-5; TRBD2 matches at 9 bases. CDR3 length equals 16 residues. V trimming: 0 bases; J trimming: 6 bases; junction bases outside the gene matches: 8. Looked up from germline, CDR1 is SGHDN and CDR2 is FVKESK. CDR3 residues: CASSQDSGGVKKTQYF. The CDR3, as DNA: TGTGCCAGCAGCCAAGATAGCGGGGGAGTGAAAAAGACCCAGTACTTC.

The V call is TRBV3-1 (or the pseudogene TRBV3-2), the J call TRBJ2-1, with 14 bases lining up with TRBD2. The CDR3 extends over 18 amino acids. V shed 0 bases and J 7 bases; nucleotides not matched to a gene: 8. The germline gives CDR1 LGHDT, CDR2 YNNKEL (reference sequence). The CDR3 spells CASSQEGLAGAGTNEQFF. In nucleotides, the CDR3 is TGTGCCAGCAGCCAAGAGGGACTAGCGGGGGCCGGGACGAATGAGCAGTTCTTC.

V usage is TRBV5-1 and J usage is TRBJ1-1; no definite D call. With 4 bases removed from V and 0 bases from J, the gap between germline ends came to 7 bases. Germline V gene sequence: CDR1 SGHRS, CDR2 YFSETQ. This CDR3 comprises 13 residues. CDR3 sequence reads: CASSTELNTEAFF. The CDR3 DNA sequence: TGCGCCAGCAGCACAGAGTTGAACACTGAAGCTTTCTTT.

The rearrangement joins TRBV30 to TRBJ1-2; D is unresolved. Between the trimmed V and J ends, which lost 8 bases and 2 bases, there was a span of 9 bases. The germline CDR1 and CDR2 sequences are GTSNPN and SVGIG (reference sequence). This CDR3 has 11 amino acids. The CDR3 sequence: CALSRNYGYTF. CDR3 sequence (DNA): TGTGCCCTGTCTCGGAACTATGGCTACACCTTC.

CDR3 residues: CASSPPALAGETQYF. CDR3 DNA sequence: TGTGCCAGCAGCCCCCCGGCACTAGCTGGGGAGACCCAGTACTTC. The rearrangement uses TRBV6-2 or TRBV6-3 and TRBJ2-5, with a possible D match to TRBD2 (6 bases). Trimming removed 6 bases from V and 5 bases from J, with 19 bases in between. Germline CDR1 MNHEY, CDR2 SVGEGT. The CDR3 has 15 residues.

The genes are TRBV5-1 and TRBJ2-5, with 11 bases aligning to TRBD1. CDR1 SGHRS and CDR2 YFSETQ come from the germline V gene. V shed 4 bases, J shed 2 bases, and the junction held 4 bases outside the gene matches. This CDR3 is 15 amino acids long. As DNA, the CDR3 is TGCGCCAGCAGCGTCGGGACAGGGGGGCAAGAGACCCAGTACTTC. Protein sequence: CASSVGTGGQETQYF.

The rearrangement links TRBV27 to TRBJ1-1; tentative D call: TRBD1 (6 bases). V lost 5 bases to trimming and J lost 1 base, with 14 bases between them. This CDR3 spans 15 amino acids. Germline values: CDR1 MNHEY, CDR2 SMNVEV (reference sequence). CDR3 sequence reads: CASSRLGARNTEAFF. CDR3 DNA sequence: TGTGCCAGCAGTCGCCTGGGGGCCAGGAACACTGAAGCTTTCTTT.

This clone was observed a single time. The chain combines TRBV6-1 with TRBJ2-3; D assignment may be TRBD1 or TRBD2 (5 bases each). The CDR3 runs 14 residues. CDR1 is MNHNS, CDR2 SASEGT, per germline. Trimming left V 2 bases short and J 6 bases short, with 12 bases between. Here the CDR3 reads CASSEYRGRDTQYF. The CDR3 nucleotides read TGTGCCAGCAGTGAATACCGGGGACGCGATACGCAGTATTTT.

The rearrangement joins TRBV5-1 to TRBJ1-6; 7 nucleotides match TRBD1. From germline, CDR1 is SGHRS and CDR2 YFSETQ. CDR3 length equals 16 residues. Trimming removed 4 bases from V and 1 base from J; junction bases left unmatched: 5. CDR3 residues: CASSVTGQSYNSPLHF. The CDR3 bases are TGCGCCAGCAGCGTGACAGGGCAATCCTATAATTCACCCCTCCACTTT.

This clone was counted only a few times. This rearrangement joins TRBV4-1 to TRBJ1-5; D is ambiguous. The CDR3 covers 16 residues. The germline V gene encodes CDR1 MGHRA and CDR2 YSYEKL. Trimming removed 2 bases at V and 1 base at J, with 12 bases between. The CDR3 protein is CASSQSEFRSNQPQHF. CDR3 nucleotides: TGCGCCAGCAGCCAATCGGAGTTTAGAAGCAATCAGCCCCAGCATTTT.

The CDR3, as DNA: TGTGCCAGCAGCCTCCCGGGTGGCGGGGATGAGCAGTTCTTC. Translation gives CASSLPGGGDEQFF. V gene TRBV9 combines with J gene TRBJ2-1; maybe TRBD2 (6 bases). The V gene's germline CDR1 is SGDLS and CDR2 YYNGEE. The CDR3 consists of 14 residues. V lost 4 bases and J lost 8, with 16 bases in between. Combining the CDR3 with reference TRBV9 and TRBJ2-1 gives the whole variable domain DSGVTQTPKHLITATGQRVTLRCSPRSGDLSVYWYQQSLDQGLQFLIQYYNGEERAKGNILERFSAQQFPDLHSELNLSSLELGDSALYFCASSLPGGGDEQFFGPGTRLTVL.

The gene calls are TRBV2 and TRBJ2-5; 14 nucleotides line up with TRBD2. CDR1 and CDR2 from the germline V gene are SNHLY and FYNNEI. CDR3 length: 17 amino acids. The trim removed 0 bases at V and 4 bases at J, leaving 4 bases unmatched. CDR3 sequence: CASSEARLAGGIETQYF. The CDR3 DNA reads TGTGCCAGCAGTGAAGCCCGACTAGCGGGGGGGATAGAGACCCAGTACTTC.

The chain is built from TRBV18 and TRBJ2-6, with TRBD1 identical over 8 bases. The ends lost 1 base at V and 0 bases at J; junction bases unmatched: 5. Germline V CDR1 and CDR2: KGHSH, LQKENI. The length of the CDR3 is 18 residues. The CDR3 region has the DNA TGTGCCAGCTCACCACAGGGACAGGCCTTCTCTGGGGCCAACGTCCTGACTTTC. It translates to CASSPQGQAFSGANVLTF. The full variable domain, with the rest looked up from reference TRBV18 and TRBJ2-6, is NAGVMQNPRHLVRRRGQEARLRCSPMKGHSHVYWYRQLPEEGLKFMVYLQKENIIDESGMPKERFSAEFPKEGPSILRIQQVVRGDSAAYFCASSPQGQAFSGANVLTFGAGSRLTVL.

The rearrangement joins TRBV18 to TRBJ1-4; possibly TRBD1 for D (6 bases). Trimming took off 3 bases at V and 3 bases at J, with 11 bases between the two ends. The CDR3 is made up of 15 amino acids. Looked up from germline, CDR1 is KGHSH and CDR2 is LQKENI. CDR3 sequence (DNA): TGTGCCAGCTCACCTTTACAGGGTCCTAATGAAAAACTGTTTTTT. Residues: CASSPLQGPNEKLFF.

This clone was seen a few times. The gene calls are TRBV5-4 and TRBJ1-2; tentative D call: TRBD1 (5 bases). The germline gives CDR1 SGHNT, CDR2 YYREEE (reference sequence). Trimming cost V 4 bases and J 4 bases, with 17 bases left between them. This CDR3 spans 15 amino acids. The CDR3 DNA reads TGTGCCAGCAGCCAAACTGGGGCAAACCTCTATGGCTACACCTTC. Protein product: CASSQTGANLYGYTF.

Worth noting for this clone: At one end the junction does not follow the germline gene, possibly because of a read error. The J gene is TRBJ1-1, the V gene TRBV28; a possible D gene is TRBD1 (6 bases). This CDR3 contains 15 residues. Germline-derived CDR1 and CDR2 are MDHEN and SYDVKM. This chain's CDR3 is CASRLSGEMNTEAFF. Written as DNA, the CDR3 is TGTGCCAGCAGGTTATCAGGGGAAATGAACACTGAAGCTTTCTTT.

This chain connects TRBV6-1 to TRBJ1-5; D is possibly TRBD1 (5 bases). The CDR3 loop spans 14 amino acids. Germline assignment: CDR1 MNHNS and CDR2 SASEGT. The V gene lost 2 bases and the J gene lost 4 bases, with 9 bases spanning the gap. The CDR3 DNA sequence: TGTGCCAGCAGTGAAACCCCAGGGAATCAGCCCCAGCATTTT. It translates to CASSETPGNQPQHF.

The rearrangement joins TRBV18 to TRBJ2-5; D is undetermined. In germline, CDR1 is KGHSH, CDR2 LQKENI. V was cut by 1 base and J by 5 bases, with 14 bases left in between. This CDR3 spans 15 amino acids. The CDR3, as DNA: TGTGCCAGCTCACCACGAGCCAGCCAAAGCGAGACCCAGTACTTC. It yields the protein CASSPRASQSETQYF.

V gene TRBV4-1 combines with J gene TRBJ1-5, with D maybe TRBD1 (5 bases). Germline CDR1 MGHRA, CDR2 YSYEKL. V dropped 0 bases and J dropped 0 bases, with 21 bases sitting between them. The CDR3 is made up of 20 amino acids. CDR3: CASSQDPTRAPIYSNQPQHF. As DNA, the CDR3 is TGCGCCAGCAGCCAAGACCCAACCAGGGCCCCGATTTATAGCAATCAGCCCCAGCATTTT.

This chain's CDR3 is CASSLVSGANQPQHF. The CDR3 DNA reads TGCGCCAGCAGCTTGGTTTCCGGGGCCAATCAGCCCCAGCATTTT. The chain has TRBV5-1 and TRBJ1-5, with TRBD1 as a possible D gene (5 bases). This CDR3 comprises 15 residues. Germline-derived CDR1 and CDR2 are SGHRS and YFSETQ. The V and J ends lost 0 bases and 3 bases respectively, with 10 bases between them.

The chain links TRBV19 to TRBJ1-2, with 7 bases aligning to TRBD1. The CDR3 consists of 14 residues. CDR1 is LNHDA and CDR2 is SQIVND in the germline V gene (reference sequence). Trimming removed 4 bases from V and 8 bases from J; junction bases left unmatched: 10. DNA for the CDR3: TGTGCCAGTAGTACCGACAGGGAGGTTGGAGGCTACACCTTC. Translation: CASSTDREVGGYTF.

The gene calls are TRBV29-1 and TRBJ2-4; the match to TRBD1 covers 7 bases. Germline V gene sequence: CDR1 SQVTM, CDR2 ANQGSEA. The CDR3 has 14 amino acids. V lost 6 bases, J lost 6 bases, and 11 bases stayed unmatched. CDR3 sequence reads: CSVAVGTDINIQYF. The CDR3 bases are TGCAGCGTAGCCGTCGGGACAGATATAAACATTCAGTACTTC.

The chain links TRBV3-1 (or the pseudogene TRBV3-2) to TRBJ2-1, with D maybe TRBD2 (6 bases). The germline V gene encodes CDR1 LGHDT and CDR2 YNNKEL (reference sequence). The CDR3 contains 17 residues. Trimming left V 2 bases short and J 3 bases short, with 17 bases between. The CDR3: CASSQSPISGYYNEQFF. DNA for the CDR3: TGTGCCAGCAGCCAAAGCCCGATTAGCGGCTACTACAATGAGCAGTTCTTC.

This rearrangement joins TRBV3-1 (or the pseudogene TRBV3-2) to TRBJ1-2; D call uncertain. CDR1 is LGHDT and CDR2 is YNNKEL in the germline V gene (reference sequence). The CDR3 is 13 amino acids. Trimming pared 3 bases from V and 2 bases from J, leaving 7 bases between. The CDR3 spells CASSHDVNYGYTF. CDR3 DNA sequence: TGTGCCAGCAGCCACGACGTAAACTATGGCTACACCTTC.

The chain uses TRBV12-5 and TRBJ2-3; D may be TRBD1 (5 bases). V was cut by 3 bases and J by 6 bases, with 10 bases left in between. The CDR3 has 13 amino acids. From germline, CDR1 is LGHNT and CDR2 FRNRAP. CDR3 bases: TGTGCTAGTGGTTTCCAGGGAATGGATACGCAGTATTTT. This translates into CASGFQGMDTQYF.